Listed here are 12 T cell receptor beta chains from one sample, sequenced in a study of T cells in localized non-small cell lung cancer. Sequencing was performed with immunoSEQ multiplex PCR; in TCRdb, only in-frame clones are kept and a portion is missing. The sample includes approximately 60,000 clones, approximately 87% of them seen just once. The sample in question was peripheral blood, obtained before any cancer treatment. The receptor source for this set is a woman between 40 and 69 years old with stage I lung adenocarcinoma.

The V and J genes are TRBV19 and TRBJ1-2, with a possible D match to TRBD1 (5 bases). The CDR3 totals 14 residues. CDR1 is LNHDA, CDR2 SQIVND, per germline (reference sequence). With 4 bases removed from V and 5 bases from J, the gap between germline ends came to 14 bases. The CDR3 reads CASSRRGGEYGYTF. CDR3 nucleotides: TGTGCCAGTAGTAGAAGGGGCGGAGAATATGGCTACACCTTC.

V is TRBV4-3 and J is TRBJ2-6; D is unclear. V was clipped by 0 bases and J by 1 base, with 4 bases between them. Germline lookup yields CDR1 LGHNA and CDR2 YSLEER. This CDR3 region has 15 residues. The DNA for the CDR3 is TGCGCCAGCAGCCAAGACCTTTCTGGGGCCAACGTCCTGACTTTC. Amino acid sequence: CASSQDLSGANVLTF.

On this clone: The final CDR3 position lacks the conserved phenylalanine or tryptophan, pointing to a likely read error. The J gene is TRBJ2-7, the V gene TRBV5-6, with TRBD2 matching over 8 bases. The CDR3 runs to 15 residues. CDR1 and CDR2 from the germline V gene are SGHDT and YYEEEE. Losses at the gene ends were 3 bases for V and 1 base for J; bases not matched to a gene: 6. CDR3 loop: CASSYELAGSYEQYL. The CDR3 DNA sequence: TGTGCCAGCAGCTATGAATTAGCGGGGTCCTACGAGCAGTACCTC.

The V gene is TRBV2, the J gene TRBJ2-2; 12 bases align to TRBD2. CDR3 length equals 17 residues. V shed 6 bases, J shed 4 bases, and the junction held 9 bases outside the gene matches. Germline assignment: CDR1 SNHLY and CDR2 FYNNEI. CDR3 sequence reads: CASRLTSGGPVTGELFF. Here the CDR3 DNA reads TGTGCCAGCAGATTGACTAGCGGGGGCCCCGTCACCGGGGAGCTGTTTTTT.

The CDR3 nucleotides are TGTGCCAGCAGACCGGACAGGGGCGCGACTGAAGCTTTCTTT. It specifies CASRPDRGATEAFF. The chain combines TRBV28 with TRBJ1-1; 9 bases agree with TRBD1. This CDR3 region has 14 residues. V gave up 6 bases and J gave up 5 bases; unmatched junction bases: 7. Per germline, CDR1 MDHEN and CDR2 SYDVKM.

This sequence joins TRBV9 and TRBJ2-2, with TRBD2 matching 9 bases. V gave up 4 bases and J gave up 8 bases; unmatched junction bases: 15. The CDR3 loop spans 17 amino acids. CDR1 and CDR2 (germline): SGDLS, YYNGEE. The CDR3 region is CASSNREVAGAAGELFF. The CDR3 DNA reads as TGTGCCAGCAGCAATCGGGAAGTAGCGGGGGCTGCAGGGGAGCTGTTTTTT. Supplemented by reference TRBV9 and TRBJ2-2, the full variable domain reads DSGVTQTPKHLITATGQRVTLRCSPRSGDLSVYWYQQSLDQGLQFLIQYYNGEERAKGNILERFSAQQFPDLHSELNLSSLELGDSALYFCASSNREVAGAAGELFFGEGSRLTVL.

J is TRBJ2-3 and V is TRBV7-8, with TRBD1 identical over 8 bases. The CDR3 covers 17 residues. The germline gives CDR1 SGHVS, CDR2 FQNEAQ. The trim removed 4 bases at V and 0 bases at J, leaving 9 bases unmatched. The CDR3, as DNA: TGTGCCAGCAGCTCGGTGGGGACAGGTACTAGCACAGATACGCAGTATTTT. This sequence encodes CASSSVGTGTSTDTQYF.

The chain combines TRBV25-1 with TRBJ1-5, with 9 positions matching TRBD1. The CDR3 is 18 residues long. The germline V gene has CDR1 MGHDK and CDR2 SYGVNS. The ends lost 5 bases at V and 5 bases at J; junction bases unmatched: 16. CDR3 bases: TGTGCCAGCAGTTCCTCCCTGGGGACAGGGTCGATTCATCAGCCCCAGCATTTT. This encodes CASSSSLGTGSIHQPQHF. The entire variable domain, with the rest obtained from reference TRBV25-1 and TRBJ1-5, is as follows: EADIYQTPRYLVIGTGKKITLECSQTMGHDKMYWYQQDPGMELHLIHYSYGVNSTEKGDLSSESTVSRIRTEHFPLTLESARPSHTSQYLCASSSSLGTGSIHQPQHFGDGTRLSIL.

The chain recombines TRBV10-3 with TRBJ1-2; TRBD1 matches 8 bases. Germline lookup yields CDR1 ENHRY and CDR2 SYGVKD. CDR3 length: 15 amino acids. Unmatched junction bases numbered 14, after V lost 6 bases and J lost 8 bases. CDR3 in amino acids: CAIRQDRGPVGGYTF. CDR3 DNA: TGTGCCATCAGGCAAGACAGGGGCCCAGTAGGGGGCTACACCTTC.

The chain carries TRBV18 and TRBJ2-7; 15 bases map to TRBD2. V shed 3 bases, J shed 5 bases, and the junction held 2 bases outside the gene matches. Per germline, CDR1 KGHSH and CDR2 LQKENI. This CDR3 comprises 15 residues. The CDR3 DNA sequence: TGTGCCAGCTCACCTTGGACTAGCGGGAGGGACGAGCAGTACTTC. It specifies CASSPWTSGRDEQYF. The whole variable domain, filled in from reference TRBV18 and TRBJ2-7, reads NAGVMQNPRHLVRRRGQEARLRCSPMKGHSHVYWYRQLPEEGLKFMVYLQKENIIDESGMPKERFSAEFPKEGPSILRIQQVVRGDSAAYFCASSPWTSGRDEQYFGPGTRLTVT.

The V gene is TRBV14, the J gene TRBJ2-7, with D perhaps matching TRBD1 or TRBD2 (5 bases each). V was shortened by 4 bases and J by 6 bases, with 13 bases between the two germline ends. The CDR3 has 13 residues. Germline V gene lookup returns CDR1 SGHDN and CDR2 FVKESK. CDR3 in DNA: TGTGCCAGCAGCCGAATACGGGGCGGCGAGCAGTACTTC. Translated: CASSRIRGGEQYF.

The chain carries TRBV2 and TRBJ2-2; D is undetermined. Germline assignment: CDR1 SNHLY and CDR2 FYNNEI. Trimming shortened V by 5 bases and J by 6 bases, and 7 bases separated the two germline ends. CDR3 length equals 12 residues. For the CDR3, the DNA is TGTGCCAGCAGTCTTGGTTCCGGGGAGCTGTTTTTT. Protein: CASSLGSGELFF.